This TCR beta chain appears in the sequencing data of a study of cytomegalovirus exposure and HLA in healthy donors. Study conclusions and caveats: Reports credit the classifier with highly specific, highly sensitive diagnosis of cytomegalovirus status. A prior analysis recorded that most TCR beta V segments were productive about 90% or about 30% of the time.

Trimming took off 2 bases at V and 1 base at J, with 11 bases between the two ends. Germline V gives CDR1 SGHVS, CDR2 FQNEAQ. The length of the CDR3 is 15 residues. Points on this clone: Antigen specificity is unknown.

60 Vbeta and 13 Jbeta primers were used in PCR. As processed by the authors: Later reanalysis found approximately 76 million unique TCR beta chains, some 10 million of them shared. Assay: immunoSEQ multiplex PCR; the TCRdb copy retains only in-frame clones and omits some. V, J and clone size were drawn from that table, and D and trimming were deduced from the DNA. The data show 100,000 to 150,000 clones, approximately 84% seen once. The chain employs TRBV7-8 and TRBJ1-1; a weak D match, TRBD1 (6 bases). The origin of this receptor is a middle-aged woman in good health and CMV-seronegative. Sequencing used PBMCs. Written as DNA, the CDR3 is TGTGCCAGCAGCTTATTTGTACAGGGGAACACTGAAGCTTTCTTT. This encodes CASSLFVQGNTEAFF.